A single T cell receptor (beta chain) is shown here with its context. Its target antigen remains unknown. Base qualities were left out, and no much larger clone turns up one base away. Trimming at the junction amounts to 5 bases on V and 6 bases on J, and the germline ends lie 13 bases apart. From a lookup of the germline V gene, CDR1 and CDR2 are SGHTA and FQGNSA. From its cysteine to its phenylalanine, the CDR3 spans 13 amino acids. The read is trimmed to its CDR3 DNA, 39 bases read in frame from base 1. The collaborating institutions used their own protocols to collect whole blood in K2EDTA tubes. Collaborator samples were shipped for TCRbeta analysis as frozen whole blood, isolated PBMCs, or DNA extracted from either sample type. This entry belongs to a study of blood T cell repertoires in COVID-19 (dated by TCRdb to about 2020). Study-wide context: Collaborator samples came from the United States, Italy and Spain and covered acute and convalescent phases of COVID-19. Subjects who had been exposed to COVID-19, were actively infected with it, or had recovered from it provided the deeply sampled blood TCRbeta repertoires that made up the dataset. Where available, HLA class I and class II types were taken from metadata supplied by the sample provider and were not determined by assay-based typing. A freely available public database, intended as a resource for researchers studying the immune response to SARS-CoV-2, is where the repertoires were released. A de-identified subject ID, COVID-19 status, age in years and sex were almost always included in the sample metadata. The material from the prospective study consisted of cDNA or gDNA derived from T cells, B-cell-depleted T cells, or PBMCs. Samples were obtained from the ongoing ImmuneRACE study (first 160 participants) and from 1,254 subjects provided by 6 global collaborators. What the study reported, not specific to this receptor: The amount of clinical and demographic metadata varied by source and participant and was provided uncurated.

TCRbeta CDR3 regions were amplified from genomic DNA by means of the immunoSEQ Assay, a bias-controlled multiplex PCR. On the study's bioinformatics: Within the assay, amplification of reference gene primers was used to estimate how many nucleated cells each sample contained. To quantify the absolute abundance of each unique TCRbeta CDR3 rearrangement, sequence reads were collapsed and filtered. For each sample, productive Simpson clonality was calculated as the square root of Simpson's diversity index across productive rearrangements. TCRdb limited this immuneACCESS table to in-frame rearrangements with V and J called. A share of clones is missing; checked studies link under half to unresolved V genes, and the rest is unexplained. The V and J calls and clone size were taken over from that table, and D and trimming were inferred from the DNA. This sample is represented by 120,000 to 150,000 clones; 80% to 90% of them were singletons. Clones ranked in the top ten supply 1.5% of the sample.

The sequencing input was peripheral blood. Rearrangement joined TRBV7-2 to TRBJ1-1, with TRBD1 tentatively as D gene (6 bases match). The origin of this receptor is a woman aged 55-70 years with acute or convalescent COVID-19. The CDR3: CASSLIEGAEAFF. The DNA sequence reads TGTGCCAGCAGCCTTATCGAGGGGGCTGAAGCTTTCTTT.